The clone carrying this T cell receptor (beta chain) is a singleton in its sample. Antigen unknown. Generated by immunoSEQ multiplex PCR, the TCRdb table keeps only in-frame clones and is missing some. The sample contains 150,000 to 200,000 clones, 85% to 90% of which appear only once. The data originate from a study of T cell responses to AZD1222 COVID-19 vaccine. Study observations and caveats: After the peak T cell response, and only then, were repertoires sampled.

The specimen was peripheral blood, collected 28 days after the second AZD1222 dose. The clonotype originates from an adult who received the AZD1222 COVID-19 vaccine.

The CDR3 nucleotides are TGTGCCAGCAGCCAAGATCTGATTTGGGGAGGTGGGGCCAACGTCCTGACTTTC. Protein product: CASSQDLIWGGGANVLTF. The chain carries TRBV14 and TRBJ2-6, with a tentative D call TRBD2 (6 bases). V dropped 0 bases and J dropped 3 bases, with 15 bases sitting between them. Germline assignment: CDR1 SGHDN and CDR2 FVKESK. CDR3 length: 18 amino acids.